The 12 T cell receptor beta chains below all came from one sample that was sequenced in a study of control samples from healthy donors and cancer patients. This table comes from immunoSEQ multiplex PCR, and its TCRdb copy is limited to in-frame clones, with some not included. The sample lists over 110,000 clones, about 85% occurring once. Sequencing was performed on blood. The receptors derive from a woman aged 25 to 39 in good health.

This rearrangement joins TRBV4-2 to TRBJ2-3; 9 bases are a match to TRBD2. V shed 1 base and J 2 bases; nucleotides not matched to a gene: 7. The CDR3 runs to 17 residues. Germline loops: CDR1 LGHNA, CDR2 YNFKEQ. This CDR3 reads CASSQAPGLALTDTQYF. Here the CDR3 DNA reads TGTGCCAGCAGCCAAGCGCCGGGACTAGCACTCACAGATACGCAGTATTTT.

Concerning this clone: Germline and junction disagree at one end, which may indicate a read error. CDR3 coding DNA: TGTGCCAGCAGTTTTCTCCCGTCGGACGGCTACACCTTT. The encoded protein is CASSFLPSDGYTF. The V and J genes are TRBV28 and TRBJ1-2; unclear D gene. Germline loops: CDR1 MDHEN, CDR2 SYDVKM. The CDR3 sequence is 13 residues long.

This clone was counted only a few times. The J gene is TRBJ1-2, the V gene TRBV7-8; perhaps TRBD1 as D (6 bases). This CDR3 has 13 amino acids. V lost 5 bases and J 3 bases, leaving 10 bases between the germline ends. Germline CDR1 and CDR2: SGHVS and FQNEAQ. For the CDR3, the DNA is TGTGCCAGCAGCCCACGGACAGACTATGGCTACACCTTC. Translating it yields CASSPRTDYGYTF.

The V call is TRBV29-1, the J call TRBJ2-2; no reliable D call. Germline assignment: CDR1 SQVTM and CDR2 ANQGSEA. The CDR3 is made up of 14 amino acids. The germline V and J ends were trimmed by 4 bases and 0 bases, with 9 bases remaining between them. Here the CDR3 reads CSVGRQANTGELFF. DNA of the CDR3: TGCAGCGTTGGAAGGCAGGCGAACACCGGGGAGCTGTTTTTT.

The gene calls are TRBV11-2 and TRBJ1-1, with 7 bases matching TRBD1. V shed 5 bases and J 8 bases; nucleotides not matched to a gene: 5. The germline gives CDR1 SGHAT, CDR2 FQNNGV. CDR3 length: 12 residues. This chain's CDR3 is CASSPRTGEAFF. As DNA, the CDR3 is TGTGCCAGCAGCCCCAGGACAGGAGAAGCTTTCTTT.

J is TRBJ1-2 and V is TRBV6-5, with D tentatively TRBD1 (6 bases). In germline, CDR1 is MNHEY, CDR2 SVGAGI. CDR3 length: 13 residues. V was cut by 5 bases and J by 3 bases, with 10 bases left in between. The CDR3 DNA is TGTGCCAGCAGTATCCGACAGGACTATGGCTACACCTTC. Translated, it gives CASSIRQDYGYTF.

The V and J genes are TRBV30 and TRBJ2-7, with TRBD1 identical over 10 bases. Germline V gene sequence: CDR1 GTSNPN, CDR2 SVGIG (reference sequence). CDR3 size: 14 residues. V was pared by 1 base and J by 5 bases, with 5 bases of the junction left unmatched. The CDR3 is CAWSAGQGGNEQYF. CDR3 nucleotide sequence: TGTGCCTGGAGTGCCGGACAGGGGGGCAACGAGCAGTACTTC.

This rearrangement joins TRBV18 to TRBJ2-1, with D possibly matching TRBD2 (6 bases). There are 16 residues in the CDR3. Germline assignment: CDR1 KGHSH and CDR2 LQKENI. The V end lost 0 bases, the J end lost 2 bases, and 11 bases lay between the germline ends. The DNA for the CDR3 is TGTGCCAGCTCACCACCTGTACTAGCAGCCTACAATGAGCAGTTCTTC. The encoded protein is CASSPPVLAAYNEQFF. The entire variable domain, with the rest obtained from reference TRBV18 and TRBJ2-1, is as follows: NAGVMQNPRHLVRRRGQEARLRCSPMKGHSHVYWYRQLPEEGLKFMVYLQKENIIDESGMPKERFSAEFPKEGPSILRIQQVVRGDSAAYFCASSPPVLAAYNEQFFGPGTRLTVL.

The CDR3 protein is CATSGGGGYGYTF. The CDR3 nucleotides read TGTGCCACCAGTGGGGGCGGTGGCTATGGCTACACCTTC. This chain uses TRBV24-1 with TRBJ1-2, with a possible D match to TRBD1 (5 bases). V dropped 5 bases and J dropped 4 bases, with 10 bases sitting between them. Germline loops: CDR1 KGHDR, CDR2 SFDVKD. The CDR3 sequence is 13 residues long.

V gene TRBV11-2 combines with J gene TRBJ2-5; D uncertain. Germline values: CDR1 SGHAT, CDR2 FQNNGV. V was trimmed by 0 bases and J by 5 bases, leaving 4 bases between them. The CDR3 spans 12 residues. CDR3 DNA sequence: TGTGCCAGCAGCTTAGACGGGGAGACCCAGTACTTC. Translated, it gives CASSLDGETQYF.

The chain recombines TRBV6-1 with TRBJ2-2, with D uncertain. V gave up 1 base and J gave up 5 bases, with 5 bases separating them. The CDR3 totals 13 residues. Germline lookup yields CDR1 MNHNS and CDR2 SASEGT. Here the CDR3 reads CASSEVPTGELFF. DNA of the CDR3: TGTGCCAGCAGTGAAGTCCCAACCGGGGAGCTGTTTTTT.

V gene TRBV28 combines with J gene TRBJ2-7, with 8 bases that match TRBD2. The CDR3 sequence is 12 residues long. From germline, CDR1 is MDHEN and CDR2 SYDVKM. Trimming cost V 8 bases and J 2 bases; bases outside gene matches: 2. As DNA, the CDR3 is TGTGCCAGCGGACTAGCCCCCTACGAGCAGTACTTC. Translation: CASGLAPYEQYF.